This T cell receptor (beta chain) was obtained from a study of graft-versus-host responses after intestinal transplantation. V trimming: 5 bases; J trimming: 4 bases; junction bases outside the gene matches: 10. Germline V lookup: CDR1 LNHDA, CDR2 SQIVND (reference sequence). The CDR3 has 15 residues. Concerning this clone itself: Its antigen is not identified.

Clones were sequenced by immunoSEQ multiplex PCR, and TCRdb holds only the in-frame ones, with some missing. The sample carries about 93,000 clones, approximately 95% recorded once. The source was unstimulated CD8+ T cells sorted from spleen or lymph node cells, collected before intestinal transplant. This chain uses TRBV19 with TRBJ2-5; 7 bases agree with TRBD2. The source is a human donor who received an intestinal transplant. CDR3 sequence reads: CASSPGLVYRETQYF. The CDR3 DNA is TGTGCCAGTAGTCCCGGACTAGTTTACAGAGAGACCCAGTACTTC.